This T cell receptor beta chain derives from a study of identifying expanded T cells in peripheral blood. Sequencing was performed with immunoSEQ multiplex PCR; in TCRdb, only in-frame clones are kept and a portion is missing. This table has roughly 78,000 clones, under 90% appearing once. Looked up from germline, CDR1 is SGHDN and CDR2 is FVKESK. CDR3 length: 19 residues. V shed 0 bases, J shed 0 bases, and the junction held 13 bases outside the gene matches. Details on this clone: The antigen is undetermined.

Study-wide results and caveats: Technical replicates showed approximately 1.2 changed clones; two weeks about 16.4; four weeks 19. Variance in clone template counts between roughly two-week samples significantly increased with total template count across all healthy donors.

During the collection period, no donor immune events like infections were recorded. Sequenced: blood. This rearrangement joins TRBV14 to TRBJ1-1, with 7 bases matching TRBD1. The origin of this receptor is a person between 18 and 75 years old in good health. In DNA, the CDR3 is TGTGCCAGCAGCCAAGATTGGGCCACGACAGGGAAGCTGAACACTGAAGCTTTCTTT. Translated: CASSQDWATTGKLNTEAFF.